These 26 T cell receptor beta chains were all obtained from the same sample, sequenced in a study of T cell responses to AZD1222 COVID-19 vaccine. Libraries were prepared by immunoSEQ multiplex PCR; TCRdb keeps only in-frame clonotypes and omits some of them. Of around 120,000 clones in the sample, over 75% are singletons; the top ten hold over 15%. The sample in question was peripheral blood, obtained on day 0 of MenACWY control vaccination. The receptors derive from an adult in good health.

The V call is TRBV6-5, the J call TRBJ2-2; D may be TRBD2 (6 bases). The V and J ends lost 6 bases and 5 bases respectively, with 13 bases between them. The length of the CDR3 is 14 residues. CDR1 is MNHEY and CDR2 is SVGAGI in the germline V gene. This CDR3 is CASRPPGRTGELFF. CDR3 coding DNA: TGTGCCAGCAGACCACCAGGGAGGACCGGGGAGCTGTTTTTT.

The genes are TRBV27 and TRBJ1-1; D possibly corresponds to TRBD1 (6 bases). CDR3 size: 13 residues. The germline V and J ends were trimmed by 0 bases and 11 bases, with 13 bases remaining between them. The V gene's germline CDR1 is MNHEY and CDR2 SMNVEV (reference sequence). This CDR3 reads CASSLSGARVAFF. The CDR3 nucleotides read TGTGCCAGCAGTTTATCGGGGGCGAGGGTGGCTTTCTTT.

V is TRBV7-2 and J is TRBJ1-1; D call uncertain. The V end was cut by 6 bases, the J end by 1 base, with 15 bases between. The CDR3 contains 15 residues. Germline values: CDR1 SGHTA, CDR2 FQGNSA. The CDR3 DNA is TGTGCCAGCAGGGGTCTTATGCAGAGGAACACTGAAGCTTTCTTT. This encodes CASRGLMQRNTEAFF. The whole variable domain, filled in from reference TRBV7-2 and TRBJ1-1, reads GAGVSQSPSNKVTEKGKDVELRCDPISGHTALYWYRQSLGQGLEFLIYFQGNSAPDKSGLPSDRFSAERTGGSVSTLTIQRTQQEDSAVYLCASRGLMQRNTEAFFGQGTRLTVV.

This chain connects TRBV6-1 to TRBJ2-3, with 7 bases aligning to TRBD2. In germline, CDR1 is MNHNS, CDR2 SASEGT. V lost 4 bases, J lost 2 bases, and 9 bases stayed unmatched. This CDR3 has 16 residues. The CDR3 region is CASSAHLAEPTDTQYF. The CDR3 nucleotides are TGTGCCAGCAGTGCCCATCTAGCGGAGCCCACAGATACGCAGTATTTT.

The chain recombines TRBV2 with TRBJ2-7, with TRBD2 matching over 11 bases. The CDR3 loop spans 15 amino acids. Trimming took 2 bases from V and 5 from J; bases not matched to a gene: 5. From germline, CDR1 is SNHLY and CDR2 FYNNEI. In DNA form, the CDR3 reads TGTGCCAGCAGTGAACGTACTAGCGGGAGAGACGAGCAGTACTTC. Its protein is CASSERTSGRDEQYF. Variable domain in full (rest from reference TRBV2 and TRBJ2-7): EPEVTQTPSHQVTQMGQEVILRCVPISNHLYFYWYRQILGQKVEFLVSFYNNEISEKSEIFDDQFSVERPDGSNFTLKIRSTKLEDSAMYFCASSERTSGRDEQYFGPGTRLTVT.

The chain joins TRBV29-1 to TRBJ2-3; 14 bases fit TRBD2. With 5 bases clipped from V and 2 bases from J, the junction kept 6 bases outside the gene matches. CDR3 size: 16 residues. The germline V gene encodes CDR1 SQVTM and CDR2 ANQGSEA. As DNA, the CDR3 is TGCAGCGTTTCCGGGACTAGCGGGGGTAACACAGATACGCAGTATTTT. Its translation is CSVSGTSGGNTDTQYF.

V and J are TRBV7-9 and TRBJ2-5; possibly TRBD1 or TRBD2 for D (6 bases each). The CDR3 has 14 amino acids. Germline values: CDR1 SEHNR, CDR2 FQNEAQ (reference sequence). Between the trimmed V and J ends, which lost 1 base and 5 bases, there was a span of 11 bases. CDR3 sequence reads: CASSLGGAWETQYF. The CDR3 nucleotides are TGTGCCAGCAGCTTAGGGGGGGCCTGGGAGACCCAGTACTTC.

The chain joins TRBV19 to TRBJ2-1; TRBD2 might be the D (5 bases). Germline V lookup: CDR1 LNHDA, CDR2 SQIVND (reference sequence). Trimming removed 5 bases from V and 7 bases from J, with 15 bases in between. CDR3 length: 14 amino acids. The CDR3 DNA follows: TGTGCCAGTAGTTCGTGGGAGCGGTGGAATGAGCAGTTCTTC. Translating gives CASSSWERWNEQFF.

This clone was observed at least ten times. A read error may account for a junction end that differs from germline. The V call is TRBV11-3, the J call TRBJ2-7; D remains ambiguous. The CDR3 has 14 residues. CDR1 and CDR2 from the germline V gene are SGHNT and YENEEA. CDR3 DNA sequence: TGTGCCAGCAGCCCCCGGAGTTTGGCAGATGAGCGGTACTTC. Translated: CASSPRSLADERYF.

This chain's CDR3 is CAISEVGETAYGYTF. The CDR3, as DNA: TGTGCCATCAGTGAGGTGGGGGAGACAGCCTATGGCTACACCTTC. The chain uses TRBV10-3 and TRBJ1-2; D is perhaps TRBD1 (5 bases). Germline V gives CDR1 ENHRY, CDR2 SYGVKD. V was clipped by 2 bases and J by 4 bases, with 14 bases between them. This CDR3 comprises 15 residues.

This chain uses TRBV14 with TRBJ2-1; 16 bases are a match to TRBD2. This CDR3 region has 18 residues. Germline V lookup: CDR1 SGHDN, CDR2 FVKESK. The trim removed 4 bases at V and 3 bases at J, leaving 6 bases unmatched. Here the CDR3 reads CASSLPGLAGGVYNEQFF. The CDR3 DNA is TGTGCCAGCAGCCTCCCGGGACTAGCGGGAGGGGTCTACAATGAGCAGTTCTTC. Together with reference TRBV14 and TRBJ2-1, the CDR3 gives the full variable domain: EAGVTQFPSHSVIEKGQTVTLRCDPISGHDNLYWYRRVMGKEIKFLLHFVKESKQDESGMPNNRFLAERTGGTYSTLKVQPAELEDSGVYFCASSLPGLAGGVYNEQFFGPGTRLTVL.

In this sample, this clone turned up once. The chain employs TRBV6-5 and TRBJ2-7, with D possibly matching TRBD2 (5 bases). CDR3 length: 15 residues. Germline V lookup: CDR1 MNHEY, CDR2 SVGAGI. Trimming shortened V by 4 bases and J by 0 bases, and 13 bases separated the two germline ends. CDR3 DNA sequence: TGTGCCAGCAGTTGGACCGGCGGGTCCTCCTACGAGCAGTACTTC. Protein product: CASSWTGGSSYEQYF.

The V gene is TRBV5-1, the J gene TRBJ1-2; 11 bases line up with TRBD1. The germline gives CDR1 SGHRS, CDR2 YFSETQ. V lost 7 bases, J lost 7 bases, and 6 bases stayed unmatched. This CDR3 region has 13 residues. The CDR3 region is CASAVGTGGGYTF. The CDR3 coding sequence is TGCGCCAGCGCCGTTGGGACAGGGGGTGGCTACACCTTC.

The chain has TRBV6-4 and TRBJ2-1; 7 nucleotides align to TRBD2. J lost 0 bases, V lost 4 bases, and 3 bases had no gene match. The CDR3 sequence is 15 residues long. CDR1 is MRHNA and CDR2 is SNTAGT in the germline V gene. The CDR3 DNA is TGTGCCAGCAGTGCTAGCGGTAGCTCCTACAATGAGCAGTTCTTC. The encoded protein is CASSASGSSYNEQFF.

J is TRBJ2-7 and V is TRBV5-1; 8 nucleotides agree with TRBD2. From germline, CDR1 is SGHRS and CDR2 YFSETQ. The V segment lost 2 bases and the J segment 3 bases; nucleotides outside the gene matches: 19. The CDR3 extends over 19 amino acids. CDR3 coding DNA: TGCGCCAGCAGCTTTTTTCCGGTGAGACCGGGACTAGGAGGCTACGAGCAGTACTTC. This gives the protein CASSFFPVRPGLGGYEQYF.

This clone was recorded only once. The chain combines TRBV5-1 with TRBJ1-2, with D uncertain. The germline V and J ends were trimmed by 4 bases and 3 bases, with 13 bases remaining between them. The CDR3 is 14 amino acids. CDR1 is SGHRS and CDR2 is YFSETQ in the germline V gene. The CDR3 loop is CASSAGSRHYGYTF. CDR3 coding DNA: TGCGCCAGCAGCGCCGGCAGCCGACACTATGGCTACACCTTC.

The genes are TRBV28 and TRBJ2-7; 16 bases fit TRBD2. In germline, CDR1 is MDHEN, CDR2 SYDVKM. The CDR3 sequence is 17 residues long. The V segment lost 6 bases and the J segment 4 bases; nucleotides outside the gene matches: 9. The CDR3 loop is CASRPPGTSGRGYEQYF. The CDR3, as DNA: TGTGCCAGCAGGCCCCCGGGGACTAGCGGGAGGGGGTACGAGCAGTACTTC.

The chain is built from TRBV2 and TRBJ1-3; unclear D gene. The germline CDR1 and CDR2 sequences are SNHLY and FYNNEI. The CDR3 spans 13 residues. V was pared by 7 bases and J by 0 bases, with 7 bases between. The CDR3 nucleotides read TGTGCCAGCAAGGTTGACTCTGGAAACACCATATATTTT. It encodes CASKVDSGNTIYF.

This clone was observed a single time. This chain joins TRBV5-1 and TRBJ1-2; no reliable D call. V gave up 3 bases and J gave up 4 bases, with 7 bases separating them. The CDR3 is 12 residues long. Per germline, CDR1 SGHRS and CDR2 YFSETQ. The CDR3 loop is CASSYYSYGYTF. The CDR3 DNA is TGCGCCAGCAGCTACTACAGCTATGGCTACACCTTC. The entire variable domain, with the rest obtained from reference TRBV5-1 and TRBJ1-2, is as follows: KAGVTQTPRYLIKTRGQQVTLSCSPISGHRSVSWYQQTPGQGLQFLFEYFSETQRNKGNFPGRFSGRQFSNSRSEMNVSTLELGDSALYLCASSYYSYGYTFGSGTRLTVV.

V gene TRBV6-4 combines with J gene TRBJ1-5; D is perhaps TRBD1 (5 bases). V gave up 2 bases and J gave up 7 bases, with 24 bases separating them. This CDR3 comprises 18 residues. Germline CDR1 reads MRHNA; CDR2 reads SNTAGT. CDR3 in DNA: TGTGCCAGCAGTGACGGGTCGGGACGGATACACGTTTGGCAGCCCCAGCATTTT. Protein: CASSDGSGRIHVWQPQHF.

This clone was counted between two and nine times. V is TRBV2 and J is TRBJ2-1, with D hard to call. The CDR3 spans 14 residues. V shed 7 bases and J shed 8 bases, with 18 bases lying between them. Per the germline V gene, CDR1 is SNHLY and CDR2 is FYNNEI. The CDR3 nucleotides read TGTGCCAGCAATAACCTTCTCCCCCGCCATGAGCAGTTCTTC. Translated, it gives CASNNLLPRHEQFF.

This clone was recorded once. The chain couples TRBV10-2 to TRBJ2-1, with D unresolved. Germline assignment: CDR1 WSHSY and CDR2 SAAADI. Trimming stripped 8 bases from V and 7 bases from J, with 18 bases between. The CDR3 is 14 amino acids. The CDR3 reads CASCDPGQLNEQFF. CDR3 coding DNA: TGCGCCAGCTGCGATCCAGGCCAACTTAATGAGCAGTTCTTC.

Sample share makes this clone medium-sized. For the CDR3, the DNA is TGTGCCAGCAGTCACACCGAGGCTCTAGCGGGCCGCCAAGAGACCCAGTACTTC. Protein product: CASSHTEALAGRQETQYF. The chain combines TRBV2 with TRBJ2-5; 8 bases line up with TRBD2. Trimming removed 5 bases from V and 1 base from J; junction bases left unmatched: 15. Germline V gene lookup returns CDR1 SNHLY and CDR2 FYNNEI. The CDR3 is made up of 18 amino acids.

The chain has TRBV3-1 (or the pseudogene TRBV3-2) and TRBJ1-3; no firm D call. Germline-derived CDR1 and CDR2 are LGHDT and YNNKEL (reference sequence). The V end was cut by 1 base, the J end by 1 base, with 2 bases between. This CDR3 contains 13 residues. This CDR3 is CASSQVSGNTIYF. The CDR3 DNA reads TGTGCCAGCAGCCAAGTATCTGGAAACACCATATATTTT.

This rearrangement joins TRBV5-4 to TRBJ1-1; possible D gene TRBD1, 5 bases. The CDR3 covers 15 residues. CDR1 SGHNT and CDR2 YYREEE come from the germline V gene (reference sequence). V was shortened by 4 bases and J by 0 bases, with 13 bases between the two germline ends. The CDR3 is CASSQDGGMNTEAFF. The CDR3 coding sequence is TGTGCCAGCAGCCAAGATGGGGGAATGAACACTGAAGCTTTCTTT.

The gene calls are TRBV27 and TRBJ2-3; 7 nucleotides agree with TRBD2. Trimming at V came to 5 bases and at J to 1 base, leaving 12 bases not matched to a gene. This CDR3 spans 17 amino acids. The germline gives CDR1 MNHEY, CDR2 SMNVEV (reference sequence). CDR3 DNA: TGTGCCAGCAGTCCCCCCGCCCAGCTAGCGGGCACAGATACGCAGTATTTT. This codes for CASSPPAQLAGTDTQYF.